These 15 T cell receptor beta chains originate from one sample sequenced in a study of blood T cell repertoires in COVID-19. Generated by immunoSEQ multiplex PCR, the TCRdb table keeps only in-frame clones and is missing some. This table holds roughly 200,000 clones, roughly 82% found once. The sample was PBMCs or T cells enriched from blood (not recorded which). The receptors were sampled from a man between 40 and 49 years old who had recovered from COVID-19.

V gene TRBV5-1 combines with J gene TRBJ2-7; 11 nucleotides line up with TRBD1. The CDR3 has 15 amino acids. The germline CDR1 and CDR2 sequences are SGHRS and YFSETQ. The V and J ends lost 0 bases and 6 bases, in that order; junction bases with no gene match: 5. The CDR3 protein is CASSLEGQGVGEQYF. The CDR3 region has the DNA TGCGCCAGCAGCTTGGAGGGACAGGGGGTAGGCGAGCAGTACTTC.

The chain couples TRBV7-2 to TRBJ1-2; 8 bases match TRBD1. The CDR3 is made up of 14 amino acids. From germline, CDR1 is SGHTA and CDR2 FQGNSA. Trimming removed 5 bases from V and 3 bases from J; junction bases left unmatched: 5. The CDR3 loop is CASSATGDYYGYTF. The CDR3 DNA sequence: TGTGCCAGCAGCGCGACAGGGGATTACTATGGCTACACCTTC.

This clone was seen a few times. The rearrangement links TRBV6-5 to TRBJ1-2; maybe TRBD1 (6 bases). V was shortened by 0 bases and J by 0 bases, with 11 bases between the two germline ends. The CDR3 runs 16 residues. Per germline, CDR1 MNHEY and CDR2 SVGAGI. For the CDR3, the DNA is TGTGCCAGCAGTTACTCGCTTACAGGGACTAACTATGGCTACACCTTC. This codes for CASSYSLTGTNYGYTF.

The chain joins TRBV4-2 to TRBJ1-1, with TRBD1 matching 7 bases. The germline V gene encodes CDR1 LGHNA and CDR2 YNFKEQ. V shed 1 base and J 6 bases; nucleotides not matched to a gene: 5. CDR3 size: 14 residues. The CDR3 sequence: CASSQGWDSAEAFF. The CDR3 DNA sequence: TGTGCCAGCAGCCAAGGATGGGACAGTGCTGAAGCTTTCTTT.

The CDR3 reads CASSQVEGLAGGYEQFF. The DNA for the CDR3 is TGTGCCAGCAGCCAAGTTGAGGGACTAGCGGGAGGGTATGAGCAGTTCTTC. This chain uses TRBV4-2 with TRBJ2-1; 16 nucleotides agree with TRBD2. J was trimmed by 8 bases and V by 1 base; bases with no gene match: 5. This CDR3 region has 17 residues. CDR1 is LGHNA, CDR2 YNFKEQ, per germline.

This rearrangement joins TRBV6-2 or TRBV6-3 to TRBJ1-2; D is uncertain. With 5 bases removed from V and 3 bases from J, the gap between germline ends came to 13 bases. The CDR3 length is 14 residues. The germline gives CDR1 MNHEY, CDR2 SVGEGT. The CDR3: CASSIGRVYYGYTF. Here the CDR3 DNA reads TGTGCCAGCAGTATCGGGCGGGTGTACTATGGCTACACCTTC.

The J gene is TRBJ2-3, the V gene TRBV27; 9 positions agree with TRBD1. The length of the CDR3 is 15 residues. Germline V gene data show CDR1 as MNHEY and CDR2 as SMNVEV (reference sequence). V shed 4 bases, J shed 6 bases, and the junction held 8 bases outside the gene matches. CDR3 DNA sequence: TGTGCCAGCAGTTCGACCGGACAGGGGATGGATACGCAGTATTTT. The encoded protein is CASSSTGQGMDTQYF.

The sample holds a few counts of this clone. The chain joins TRBV4-2 to TRBJ2-1, with D perhaps TRBD2 (5 bases). The CDR3 has 15 amino acids. Germline CDR1 LGHNA, CDR2 YNFKEQ. V shed 0 bases and J shed 15 bases, with 21 bases lying between them. In nucleotides, the CDR3 is TGTGCCAGCAGCCAAGATCGAGTACTCCTCGAGGGTCTGTTCTTC. It is translated as CASSQDRVLLEGLFF.

CDR3 residues: CASSISRGGAGSETQYF. In nucleotides, the CDR3 is TGTGCCAGTAGTATCAGCCGTGGTGGGGCAGGTTCGGAGACCCAGTACTTC. This chain connects TRBV19 to TRBJ2-5, with D maybe TRBD1 (5 bases). With 3 bases removed from V and 5 bases from J, the gap between germline ends came to 22 bases. Germline lookup yields CDR1 LNHDA and CDR2 SQIVND (reference sequence). The CDR3 contains 17 residues.

The chain recombines TRBV28 with TRBJ2-1; the D gene is possibly TRBD2 (7 bases). The CDR3 is 17 residues long. Trimming shortened V by 2 bases and J by 5 bases, and 19 bases separated the two germline ends. Germline CDR1 reads MDHEN; CDR2 reads SYDVKM. The CDR3 sequence: CASSLRGGLNRDNEQFF. CDR3 nucleotides: TGTGCCAGCAGTTTAAGGGGGGGCCTCAATCGAGACAATGAGCAGTTCTTC.

The V call is TRBV6-5, the J call TRBJ2-1; TRBD2 matches 10 bases. With 0 bases clipped from V and 9 bases from J, the junction kept 5 bases outside the gene matches. The CDR3 covers 15 residues. Germline V gives CDR1 MNHEY, CDR2 SVGAGI. DNA of the CDR3: TGTGCCAGCAGTTACTCACTAGCGGGACGCCGTGAGCAGTTCTTC. Its protein product is CASSYSLAGRREQFF.

This chain links TRBV7-9 with TRBJ1-1; 8 positions match TRBD1. In germline, CDR1 is SEHNR, CDR2 FQNEAQ (reference sequence). This CDR3 is built from 13 residues. V lost 5 bases, J lost 8 bases, and 7 bases stayed unmatched. The CDR3, as DNA: TGTGCCAGCAGCCCCGACAGGGGAAGCGAAGCTTTCTTT. The encoded protein is CASSPDRGSEAFF.

This sequence joins TRBV10-2 and TRBJ1-6; 9 nucleotides match TRBD1. Trimming cost V 5 bases and J 4 bases; bases outside gene matches: 3. The CDR3 totals 15 residues. CDR1 is WSHSY, CDR2 SAAADI, per germline. The CDR3 nucleotides are TGCGCCAGCAGTACAGGGGGCGGATATAATTCACCCCTCCACTTT. Its translation: CASSTGGGYNSPLHF.

The J gene is TRBJ2-3, the V gene TRBV3-1 (or the pseudogene TRBV3-2); 7 bases are a match to TRBD2. With V trimmed by 6 bases and J by 5 bases, 11 bases remained unmatched. Looked up from germline, CDR1 is LGHDT and CDR2 is YNNKEL (reference sequence). The CDR3 has 15 residues. CDR3 sequence: CASSDKGGPGDTQYF. The CDR3 DNA reads as TGTGCCAGCAGTGATAAGGGAGGGCCTGGAGATACGCAGTATTTT.

This chain joins TRBV4-1 and TRBJ2-1; a possible D gene is TRBD2 (5 bases). Germline assignment: CDR1 MGHRA and CDR2 YSYEKL. This CDR3 has 16 residues. The V and J ends lost 0 bases and 3 bases respectively, with 12 bases between them. CDR3 DNA: TGCGCCAGCAGCCAAGATCGACGGGGAAGCTACAATGAGCAGTTCTTC. It codes for CASSQDRRGSYNEQFF.